The rows below give T cell receptor beta chains drawn from one sample of a study of OX40 agonist ivuxolimab in advanced cancers. Profiling relied on immunoSEQ multiplex PCR, and the TCRdb table lists in-frame clones only, not all of them. The table lists about 61,000 clones, 86% of them singletons. The sequencing here drew on CD4+ or CD8+ T cells sorted from blood, taken in a trial of the OX40 agonist ivuxolimab. All receptors come from an adult with an advanced solid tumor such as melanoma, head and neck, liver or kidney cancer. Both conserved end residues are part of each CDR3. D genes are given only for firm matches. Only some rows state a clone size, as once, few, many or a class for expanded clones.

TRBJ1-6,TRBV7-2,NA,NA,CASSLGSSYNSPLHF,TGTGCCAGCAGCTTAGGGAGCTCCTATAATTCACCCCTCCACTTT
TRBJ2-5,TRBV28,NA,NA,CASSLGQSNTQETQYF,TGTGCCAGCAGCTTAGGACAGTCTAATACGCAAGAGACCCAGTACTTC
TRBJ2-2,TRBV27,NA,NA,CASSFRNTGELFF,TGTGCCAGCAGTTTCAGGAACACCGGGGAGCTGTTTTTT
TRBJ1-2,TRBV7-9,NA,medium-sized,CASSLGESGGYTF,TGTGCCAGCAGCCTCGGAGAGTCCGGTGGCTACACCTTC
TRBJ2-6,TRBV29-1,TRBD2,NA,CSDGLAGNGANVLTF,TGCAGCGACGGACTAGCGGGAAATGGGGCCAACGTCCTGACTTTC
TRBJ1-1,TRBV5-1,TRBD1,NA,CASSKTGANTEAFF,TGCGCCAGCAGCAAGACAGGGGCAAACACTGAAGCTTTCTTT
TRBJ1-3,TRBV2,NA,NA,CASSETIFSGNTIYF,TGTGCCAGCAGTGAAACCATCTTCTCTGGAAACACCATATATTTT
TRBJ1-5,TRBV5-4,NA,NA,CASSLGGARDQPQHF,TGTGCCAGCAGCTTGGGGGGGGCTAGGGATCAGCCCCAGCATTTT
TRBJ2-7,TRBV27,NA,NA,CASSLRPYEQYF,TGTGCCAGCAGCCTGAGGCCCTACGAGCAGTACTTC
TRBJ2-7,TRBV7-2,NA,NA,CASSPAVYGTAYEQYF,TGTGCCAGCAGCCCTGCGGTTTACGGTACGGCCTACGAGCAGTACTTC
TRBJ1-1,TRBV5-4,NA,NA,CASSSRRTEAFF,TGTGCCAGCAGCTCAAGGAGGACTGAAGCTTTCTTT
TRBJ2-1,TRBV5-1,TRBD2,NA,CASSRLAGEGNEQFF,TGCGCCAGCAGCCGGCTAGCGGGGGAAGGAAATGAGCAGTTCTTC
TRBJ1-5,TRBV7-2,NA,NA,CASSLEASQPQHF,TGTGCCAGCAGCTTAGAAGCCAGTCAGCCCCAGCATTTT
TRBJ2-7,TRBV7-2,TRBD2,NA,CASSPSRGGEQYF,TGTGCCAGCAGCCCAAGTCGGGGGGGCGAGCAGTACTTC
TRBJ2-7,TRBV4-3,NA,once,CASSQDRGSGEQYF,TGCGCCAGCAGCCAAGATCGGGGTTCGGGTGAGCAGTACTTC